The 17 T cell receptor beta chains in this list originate from one sample, sequenced in a study of blood T cell repertoires in COVID-19. Profiled with immunoSEQ multiplex PCR; TCRdb holds only in-frame clones, not every one. The repertoire includes roughly 150,000 clones, 65% to 85% of them detected once, and roughly a tenth sits in the top ten. The specimen was peripheral blood. The receptors were gathered from a man between 65 and 85 years old with active or convalescent COVID-19.

The J gene is TRBJ2-1, the V gene TRBV7-6; D is perhaps TRBD1 (6 bases). The CDR3 totals 16 residues. The V end was cut by 5 bases, the J end by 0 bases, with 14 bases between. CDR1 SGHVS and CDR2 FNYEAQ come from the germline V gene. CDR3 DNA: TGTGCCAGCAGCCCTAGAGGGGGAAGCTCCTACAATGAGCAGTTCTTC. This gives the protein CASSPRGGSSYNEQFF.

The chain is built from TRBV19 and TRBJ2-3, with 7 bases fitting TRBD2. J lost 2 bases, V lost 3 bases, and 11 bases had no gene match. In germline, CDR1 is LNHDA, CDR2 SQIVND (reference sequence). CDR3 size: 17 residues. CDR3 loop: CASSIVYTSETTDTQYF. CDR3 in DNA: TGTGCCAGTAGTATTGTCTATACTAGCGAAACCACAGATACGCAGTATTTT.

CDR3 coding DNA: TGTGCCAGCACCTCTGGGGGGGCCCTCTACAATCAGCCCCAGCATTTT. This gives the protein CASTSGGALYNQPQHF. The rearrangement links TRBV28 to TRBJ1-5; weak D call: TRBD1 (6 bases). This CDR3 is 16 amino acids long. Germline CDR1 reads MDHEN; CDR2 reads SYDVKM. V was shortened by 7 bases and J by 3 bases, with 19 bases between the two germline ends.

This chain links TRBV5-4 with TRBJ2-1; 8 bases line up with TRBD1. This CDR3 has 15 amino acids. Germline CDR1 SGHNT, CDR2 YYREEE (reference sequence). J lost 4 bases, V lost 4 bases, and 7 bases had no gene match. CDR3 sequence reads: CASSPRDRIYNEQFF. Here the CDR3 DNA reads TGTGCCAGCAGCCCCCGGGACAGGATATACAATGAGCAGTTCTTC.

This clone has more than one count but fewer than ten. The rearrangement uses TRBV28 and TRBJ1-1; D ambiguous. CDR1 is MDHEN, CDR2 SYDVKM, per germline. This CDR3 contains 12 residues. V lost 6 bases and J 3 bases, leaving 8 bases between the germline ends. CDR3 region: CASRADYTEAFF. Written as DNA, the CDR3 is TGTGCCAGCAGGGCCGATTACACTGAAGCTTTCTTT.

V is TRBV5-4 and J is TRBJ2-3; weak D call: TRBD2 (5 bases). Trimming removed 1 base from V and 0 bases from J, with 9 bases in between. The germline gives CDR1 SGHNT, CDR2 YYREEE (reference sequence). The CDR3 sequence is 15 residues long. CDR3 coding DNA: TGTGCCAGCAGCTTGAGGACGGGGAGCACAGATACGCAGTATTTT. It specifies CASSLRTGSTDTQYF.

The chain recombines TRBV9 with TRBJ1-5; 8 nucleotides agree with TRBD1. The CDR3 covers 15 residues. Germline-derived CDR1 and CDR2 are SGDLS and YYNGEE. J lost 8 bases, V lost 4 bases, and 11 bases had no gene match. The CDR3 is CASSPSGQGLEPQHF. The CDR3, as DNA: TGTGCCAGCAGCCCCAGCGGACAGGGCCTTGAGCCCCAGCATTTT.

Details on this clone: The same CDR3 can be traced to other DNA sequences in this sample. The chain combines TRBV30 with TRBJ1-5, with a weak D call TRBD1 (5 bases). Looked up from germline, CDR1 is GTSNPN and CDR2 is SVGIG (reference sequence). CDR3 size: 13 residues. V was cut by 3 bases and J by 0 bases, with 6 bases left in between. Here the CDR3 reads CAWSGGSNQPQHF. In DNA form, the CDR3 reads TGTGCCTGGAGCGGGGGTAGCAATCAGCCCCAGCATTTT.

The chain employs TRBV19 and TRBJ2-1; D ambiguous. Trimming stripped 10 bases from V and 0 bases from J, with 16 bases between. The length of the CDR3 is 15 residues. The germline V gene encodes CDR1 LNHDA and CDR2 SQIVND (reference sequence). In nucleotides, the CDR3 is TGTGCCACTACCCTAGAGGCGAGCTCCTACAATGAGCAGTTCTTC. Its translation is CATTLEASSYNEQFF.

This rearrangement joins TRBV28 to TRBJ2-2, with 8 nucleotides matching TRBD1. The CDR3 runs to 17 residues. V trimming: 7 bases; J trimming: 0 bases; junction bases outside the gene matches: 10. The germline V gene has CDR1 MDHEN and CDR2 SYDVKM. CDR3 protein: CASKPLGTGPNTGELFF. The CDR3 coding sequence is TGTGCCAGCAAACCCCTCGGGACAGGACCGAACACCGGGGAGCTGTTTTTT.

The chain uses TRBV18 and TRBJ2-2; TRBD1 is a possible D gene (5 bases). Germline CDR1 reads KGHSH; CDR2 reads LQKENI. The CDR3 sequence is 17 residues long. V was cut by 0 bases and J by 4 bases, with 15 bases left in between. The CDR3 loop reads CASSPPGRVIGTGELFF. DNA for the CDR3: TGTGCCAGCTCACCACCGGGCAGGGTTATCGGCACCGGGGAGCTGTTTTTT.

The V and J genes are TRBV14 and TRBJ2-1; 10 bases align to TRBD2. The germline V gene encodes CDR1 SGHDN and CDR2 FVKESK. The J segment lost 10 bases and the V segment lost 2 bases, leaving 14 bases of the junction unmatched. The CDR3 is 17 residues long. CDR3 bases: TGTGCCAGCAGCCAACCGAGAACTAGCGGGATTCGTCACGAGCAGTTCTTC. Amino acids: CASSQPRTSGIRHEQFF. Variable domain in full (rest from reference TRBV14 and TRBJ2-1): EAGVTQFPSHSVIEKGQTVTLRCDPISGHDNLYWYRRVMGKEIKFLLHFVKESKQDESGMPNNRFLAERTGGTYSTLKVQPAELEDSGVYFCASSQPRTSGIRHEQFFGPGTRLTVL.

This clone has more than one count but fewer than ten. The gene calls are TRBV24-1 and TRBJ2-1; TRBD2 agrees at 10 bases. Trimming at V came to 4 bases and at J to 5 bases, leaving 7 bases not matched to a gene. The CDR3 has 16 amino acids. Germline V gene sequence: CDR1 KGHDR, CDR2 SFDVKD. The CDR3 sequence is CATSDPTSGRNNEQFF. CDR3 bases: TGTGCCACCAGTGACCCGACTAGCGGGCGGAACAATGAGCAGTTCTTC.

The chain joins TRBV6-2 or TRBV6-3 to TRBJ1-1; D is perhaps TRBD1 (6 bases). This CDR3 spans 13 amino acids. Per the germline V gene, CDR1 is MNHEY and CDR2 is SVGEGT. Trimming took off 4 bases at V and 3 bases at J, with 9 bases between the two ends. The CDR3 reads CASSFYRDTEAFF. The CDR3 coding sequence is TGTGCCAGCAGTTTTTACAGGGACACTGAAGCTTTCTTT.

In DNA, the CDR3 is TGTGCTAGTGGTTTGGTAAGGGGGTCCGTCACGTTTAACACTGAAGCTTTCTTT. It translates to CASGLVRGSVTFNTEAFF. The chain combines TRBV12-5 with TRBJ1-1; possible D gene TRBD1, 6 bases. The V and J ends lost 0 bases and 2 bases respectively, with 19 bases between them. Germline V lookup: CDR1 LGHNT, CDR2 FRNRAP. CDR3 length: 18 residues. The whole variable domain, filled in from reference TRBV12-5 and TRBJ1-1, reads DARVTQTPRHKVTEMGQEVTMRCQPILGHNTVFWYRQTMMQGLELLAYFRNRAPLDDSGMPKDRFSAEMPDATLATLKIQPSEPRDSAVYFCASGLVRGSVTFNTEAFFGQGTRLTVV.

This sequence joins TRBV29-1 and TRBJ2-3, with D perhaps TRBD2 (5 bases). Deletions cut 4 bases from V and 6 bases from J, with 11 bases between. The CDR3 is 12 residues long. Looked up from germline, CDR1 is SQVTM and CDR2 is ANQGSEA. The CDR3 DNA is TGCAGCGTTGTCGGGGTCAGGGATACGCAGTATTTT. Its translation is CSVVGVRDTQYF.

The rearrangement joins TRBV4-1 to TRBJ1-6; D unresolved. The V gene's germline CDR1 is MGHRA and CDR2 YSYEKL. V lost 0 bases and J lost 5, with 8 bases in between. The CDR3 runs 15 residues. The CDR3 loop is CASSQDVANNSPLHF. CDR3 DNA: TGCGCCAGCAGCCAAGATGTCGCGAATAATTCACCCCTCCACTTT.